One T cell receptor beta chain is described in this entry. What this receptor recognizes is not known. The input lacks base qualities; no much larger clone sits a single base away. The source of the sample is a study of T cells in Graves' hyperthyroidism and ophthalmopathy (dated by TCRdb to between 2018 and 2021). About the investigation overall: To identify TCR V-J signatures that set the groups apart, the researchers used a discovery cohort of approximately 98 patients, made up of roughly 40 with Graves' ophthalmopathy and around 58 with stable Graves' hyperthyroidism. Whether ophthalmopathy could be predicted prospectively was tested in an independent validation cohort made up of under 20 hyperthyroidism patients plus 17 patients who later progressed to ophthalmopathy. The 75 to 100 discovery patients were randomly split 7:3 into training and test sets. In roughly six Graves' hyperthyroidism patients, the study also compared T-cell repertoires from thyroid tissue with T-cell repertoires from blood. Once sampling was done, hyperthyroidism patients were given methimazole at a starting dose of 30 mg daily, whereas ophthalmopathy patients were given high-dose intravenous methylprednisolone. According to the paper, TCR Vbeta CDR3 sequencing was carried out on about 140 peripheral blood samples, which came from 40 to 45 ophthalmopathy, some 73 hyperthyroidism and about 17 progressor patients. Paper-wide results and their limitations: Sample size was not statistically predetermined, and investigators were not blinded to group allocation. Most expanded thyroid clonotypes (frequency above 0.001) were also detected in blood, a finding suggesting that blood repertoires may reflect thyroid immune responses. During validation, the model predicted progression to ophthalmopathy a median of approximately six months ahead of onset, with approximately 71% sensitivity and less than 85% specificity. Ophthalmopathy was separated from stable hyperthyroidism by a 13 V-J signature model, with about 86% sensitivity and about 81% specificity obtained in cross-validation and 80%/75% obtained in testing.

Patients with uncontrolled infections, other autoimmune diseases, pregnancy or lactation were excluded. Diagnoses relied on clinical symptoms, serum thyroxine and TRAb, thyroid ultrasound and orbital computed tomography. Total RNA was extracted using Trizol reagent, and RNA quality was assessed on an Agilent 2100 Bioanalyzer. The CDR3 numbers 14 residues from cysteine through phenylalanine. Only the CDR3 part of the read is kept: 42 bases, read in frame from the first base. The germline V gene gives CDR1 as SNHLY and CDR2 as FYNNEI. V was cut back by 1 base and J by 2 bases, leaving a gap of 9 bases between them. The TCR beta CDR3 regions were amplified from RNA transcripts. For the first round of RT-PCR on the TCR CDR3, the HTBI primer set was used together with the Qiagen OneStep RT-PCR kit. Libraries were constructed in a second round of multiplex PCR, after which size selection and purification were performed. Sequencing of the libraries was done on an Illumina HiSeq2000 using paired-end 100 bp reads. Regarding the original processing steps: SOAPnuke was used to process the raw data, removing reads that contained adapters or uncalled bases, had a mean Phred below 15, or lacked an exact match to the constant primer or identifier. High-quality paired reads were merged using COPE v1.2.5, and each unique nucleotide sequence was defined as a clonotype. Clonotypes were aligned to IMGT TRBV, TRBD and TRBJ reference segments using MiTCR v1.1. The analysis was restricted to V-J combinations with a frequency above 0.0001, which together covered 99% to 99.2% of the repertoires. A TCS score was defined as the ratio between F50 (clonal expansion) and ExV (chaos), using BLOSUM62-based TCRdist between CDR3 peptides within each V-J. Welch's t-statistics and random forest reduced fewer than 550 V-J features to roughly 13, which were used in a naive Bayes classifier (R e1071). Thyroid-blood repertoire similarity was quantified with the Morisita-Horn index. Clones were called with MiXCR by TCRdb after fastp trimmed the public reads at Q25, and only in-frame beta chains were retained. Entries are consolidated by CDR3 protein sequence, retaining the most common genes and DNA. For this entry, the V and J calls and clone size follow TCRdb and not the study's own pipeline. Within this sample are around 620,000 distinct CDR3 sequences, with around 45% of them counted one time only. Over 15% of the sample is in the top ten clones.

This receptor was obtained from an adult woman with Graves' disease, either hyperthyroidism or ophthalmopathy (not recorded which). The V and J segments used are TRBV2 and TRBJ2-7; no D gene can be assigned with confidence. Sequencing used peripheral blood or thyroid tissue (not recorded which). In nucleotides, the sequence is TGTGCCAGCAGTGAAGAAGGTTTGGCCTACGAGCAGTACTTC. Translation gives CASSEEGLAYEQYF.